Below, one T cell receptor (beta chain) is given with its context. The data originate from a study of blood T cell repertoires in COVID-19. Study overall: The cDNA or gDNA used as material had been derived from T cells, B-cell-depleted T cells, or PBMCs.

Trimming pared 1 base from V and 3 bases from J, leaving 14 bases between. The germline CDR1 and CDR2 sequences are SGHAT and FQDESV (reference sequence). The CDR3 covers 16 residues. Authors' processing steps: Amplification from reference gene primers served as the basis for estimated nucleated cell counts. The method was immunoSEQ multiplex PCR; TCRdb's version includes in-frame clones alone and lacks a portion of them. V and J calls and clone size are those listed in that table; D and trimming were worked out from the DNA. This repertoire shows over 65,000 clones, 81% found once; its top ten account for 9.2%.

The sequencing sample was made of peripheral blood. This chain links TRBV11-1 with TRBJ2-3; D gene unclear. This sequence was found in a human donor in a cohort sampled during active COVID-19. CDR3 nucleotide sequence: TGTGCCAGCAGCTTAGGTTCGTGGCTTGCAACAGATACGCAGTATTTT. This translates into CASSLGSWLATDTQYF.